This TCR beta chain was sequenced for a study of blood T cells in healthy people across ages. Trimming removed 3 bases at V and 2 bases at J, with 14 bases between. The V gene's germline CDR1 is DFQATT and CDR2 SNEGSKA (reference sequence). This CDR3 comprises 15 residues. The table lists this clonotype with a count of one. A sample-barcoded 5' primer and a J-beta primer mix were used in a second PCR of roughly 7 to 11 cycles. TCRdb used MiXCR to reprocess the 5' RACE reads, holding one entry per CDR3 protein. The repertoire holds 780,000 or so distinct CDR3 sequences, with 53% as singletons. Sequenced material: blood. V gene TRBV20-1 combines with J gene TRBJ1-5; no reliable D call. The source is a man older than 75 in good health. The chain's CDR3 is CSASLGSRGNQPQHF. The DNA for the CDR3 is TGCAGTGCTAGTCTGGGGTCCCGAGGCAATCAGCCCCAGCATTTT.